This record looks at one T cell receptor beta chain sequence and its context. The antigen is unknown. The sample comes from a study of shared clonotypes between healthy human individuals. Study summary: Per donor, three plates held CD4 naive cells, three held CD4 memory, two held CD8 naive and one held CD8 memory. Study outcomes and limitations: The authors expected sequencing depth to affect clonotype sharing among donors. Owing to a small donor count, the genetic and exposure-history diversity represented was limited.

V lost 4 bases to trimming and J lost 4 bases, with 10 bases between them. Germline loops: CDR1 LGHNA, CDR2 YNFKEQ. CDR3 size: 14 residues. The assay was run at deep level. TCRdb's table, derived via immunoSEQ multiplex PCR, lists solely in-frame clones and lacks some. The sample consists of 950,000 to 1,100,000 clones, around 74% of them appearing once. The TCR was taken from a man younger than 30 in good health. The chain uses TRBV4-2 and TRBJ1-4; a possible D gene is TRBD1 (6 bases). Material: memory CD4+ T cells sorted from blood. Subset defined: CD45RA-negative fraction. The CDR3 nucleotides are TGTGCCAGCAGCCGGCAGGGGTTTAATGAAAAACTGTTTTTT. Translating it yields CASSRQGFNEKLFF.